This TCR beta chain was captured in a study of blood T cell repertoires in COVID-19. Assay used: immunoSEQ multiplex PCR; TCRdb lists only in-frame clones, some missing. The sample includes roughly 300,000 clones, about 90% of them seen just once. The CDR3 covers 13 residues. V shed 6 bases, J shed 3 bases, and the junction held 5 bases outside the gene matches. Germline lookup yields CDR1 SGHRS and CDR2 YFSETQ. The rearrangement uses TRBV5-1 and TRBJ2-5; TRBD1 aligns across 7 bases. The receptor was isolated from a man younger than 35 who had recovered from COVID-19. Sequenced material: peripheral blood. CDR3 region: CASNPGTEETQYF. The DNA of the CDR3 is TGCGCCAGCAACCCAGGGACAGAAGAGACCCAGTACTTC.